This T cell receptor (beta chain) was sequenced for a study of shared clonotypes between healthy human individuals. This clone was counted a single time. Repertoires were generated with immunoSEQ multiplex PCR, while TCRdb's copy carries only in-frame clones and drops some. The sample yields over a million clones, approximately 98.5% seen once. The sequencing input was naive CD4+ T cells sorted from blood. Subset denoted: CD45RA+ positively selected. The receptor was isolated from a man aged 30 to 45 in good health.

The CDR3 protein is CASSLVQTSYEQYF. The CDR3 bases are TGTGCCAGCTCTCTCGTCCAGACCTCCTACGAGCAGTACTTC. The V gene is TRBV6-5, the J gene TRBJ2-7; no definite D call. Germline V gives CDR1 MNHEY, CDR2 SVGAGI. Trimming pared 8 bases from V and 0 bases from J, leaving 14 bases between. The CDR3 is 14 amino acids.